This T cell receptor beta chain was identified in a study of EBV T-cell therapy then PD-1 blockade in nasopharyngeal carcinoma. The CDR3 is made up of 18 amino acids. V lost 6 bases and J lost 0; bases outside the gene matches: 12. Germline V gene data show CDR1 as SNHLY and CDR2 as FYNNEI. For this clone: Its antigen is undetermined.

Treatment reported: AdE1-LMPpoly-expanded autologous EBV-specific T-cell therapy followed by anti-PD-1 nivolumab. The method was immunoSEQ multiplex PCR; TCRdb's version includes in-frame clones alone and lacks a portion of them. This sample has 20,000 to 25,000 clones, with over 70% found just once. The receptor was isolated from a middle-aged man with nasopharyngeal carcinoma. This chain connects TRBV2 to TRBJ2-1, with 9 bases lining up with TRBD2. Source: CD8+ T cells from blood, taken at roughly day 65 from a patient whose treatment included autologous EBV-specific T cells and nivolumab. As DNA, the CDR3 is TGTGCCAGCAGCGTACTTACTAGCGGGCACCGCTCCTACAATGAGCAGTTCTTC. Amino acids: CASSVLTSGHRSYNEQFF.